These 14 T cell receptor beta chains originate from one sample sequenced in a study of shared clonotypes between healthy human individuals. Produced via immunoSEQ multiplex PCR; TCRdb's table is partial and in-frame only. Of around 2,000,000 clones listed, roughly 91% are singletons. As defined, naive CD8 cells were CD45RO-negative and positively selected for CCR7, with terminally differentiated effector memory CD45RA+ cells excluded. The sequenced material came from naive CD8+ T cells from PBMCs. These receptors came from a man younger than 35 in good health. Some clones in this sample may be carry-over from other donors' samples.

V is TRBV7-2 and J is TRBJ1-3; weak D call: TRBD1 (6 bases). Germline V CDR1 and CDR2: SGHTA, FQGNSA. V was clipped by 3 bases and J by 0 bases, with 12 bases between them. The CDR3 contains 16 residues. DNA for the CDR3: TGTGCCAGCAGCTTGGGGGCAACAGCCTCTGGAAACACCATATATTTT. Its translation: CASSLGATASGNTIYF.

The table lists this clone with a count of one. The chain recombines TRBV5-1 with TRBJ2-3; TRBD2 is a possible D gene (5 bases). Trimming took off 0 bases at V and 0 bases at J, with 11 bases between the two ends. The germline V gene has CDR1 SGHRS and CDR2 YFSETQ. The CDR3 runs 16 residues. CDR3: CASSLGTRLSTDTQYF. As DNA, the CDR3 is TGCGCCAGCAGCTTGGGAACTAGGTTGAGCACAGATACGCAGTATTTT.

This chain joins TRBV29-1 and TRBJ2-1; D gene uncertain. Germline CDR1 and CDR2: SQVTM and ANQGSEA. The CDR3 is made up of 12 amino acids. V was trimmed by 3 bases and J by 9 bases, leaving 12 bases between them. CDR3 protein: CSVDRSPGEQFF. In DNA form, the CDR3 reads TGCAGCGTTGATCGGTCCCCGGGTGAGCAGTTCTTC.

This rearrangement joins TRBV9 to TRBJ1-1, with D hard to call. V was cut by 2 bases and J by 4 bases, with 18 bases left in between. CDR3 length: 16 residues. The germline CDR1 and CDR2 sequences are SGDLS and YYNGEE. The CDR3 bases are TGTGCCAGCAGCGTCGGAACCTGGGCCGTGAGCACTGAAGCTTTCTTT. It encodes CASSVGTWAVSTEAFF.

The chain uses TRBV4-1 and TRBJ2-3; D uncertain. The CDR3 is made up of 13 amino acids. Trimming took off 0 bases at V and 2 bases at J, with 3 bases between the two ends. The germline gives CDR1 MGHRA, CDR2 YSYEKL. The CDR3 spells CASSQEHTDTQYF. The CDR3 nucleotides read TGCGCCAGCAGCCAAGAACACACAGATACGCAGTATTTT.

The chain has TRBV28 and TRBJ2-3, with TRBD2 as a possible D gene (7 bases). V lost 6 bases to trimming and J lost 1 base, with 17 bases between them. Germline CDR1 MDHEN, CDR2 SYDVKM. The CDR3 is made up of 16 amino acids. The CDR3 nucleotides read TGTGCCAGCAGGAGTCTAGCGGAGGGGGGCACAGATACGCAGTATTTT. This codes for CASRSLAEGGTDTQYF.

The chain recombines TRBV27 with TRBJ1-2; a weak D match, TRBD1 (5 bases). Per germline, CDR1 MNHEY and CDR2 SMNVEV (reference sequence). This CDR3 has 12 residues. V was trimmed by 10 bases and J by 6 bases, leaving 15 bases between them. CDR3 amino acids: CATHFQGHGYTF. CDR3 DNA sequence: TGTGCCACCCATTTTCAGGGCCATGGCTACACCTTC.

The rearrangement uses TRBV15 and TRBJ2-7; tentatively, D is TRBD1 or TRBD2 (6 bases each). The V end lost 3 bases, the J end lost 3 bases, and 18 bases lay between the germline ends. The CDR3 extends over 16 amino acids. The germline CDR1 and CDR2 sequences are LNHNV and YYDKDF (reference sequence). The CDR3 reads CATSSLLEGVGYEQYF. In DNA, the CDR3 is TGTGCCACCAGCAGTCTATTGGAGGGGGTGGGCTACGAGCAGTACTTC.

This clone came up once. The genes are TRBV7-2 and TRBJ2-3; D perhaps matches TRBD2 (5 bases). CDR1 and CDR2 (germline): SGHTA, FQGNSA. Deletions cut 2 bases from V and 4 bases from J, with 10 bases between. The CDR3 is 14 amino acids. The CDR3 is CASSLSSRPDTQYF. The CDR3 bases are TGTGCCAGCAGCTTATCTAGCCGTCCAGATACGCAGTATTTT.

The genes are TRBV11-2 and TRBJ2-1; D unresolved. The germline gives CDR1 SGHAT, CDR2 FQNNGV. This CDR3 has 14 residues. V shed 3 bases and J shed 5 bases, with 11 bases lying between them. The CDR3 here is CASSLNVGNNEQFF. For the CDR3, the DNA is TGTGCCAGCAGCTTGAATGTGGGGAACAATGAGCAGTTCTTC.

The chain carries TRBV2 and TRBJ2-7; D may correspond to TRBD1 or TRBD2 (5 bases each). Deletions cut 3 bases from V and 6 bases from J, with 12 bases between. The CDR3 totals 13 residues. Germline V CDR1 and CDR2: SNHLY, FYNNEI. CDR3 in DNA: TGTGCCAGCAGTGATTCGGGGCGCACCGAGCAGTACTTC. Protein sequence: CASSDSGRTEQYF.

V is TRBV27 and J is TRBJ2-2; no firm D call. Looked up from germline, CDR1 is MNHEY and CDR2 is SMNVEV (reference sequence). The germline V and J ends were trimmed by 5 bases and 0 bases, with 10 bases remaining between them. The length of the CDR3 is 15 residues. The CDR3 is CASSPTDPNTGELFF. CDR3 DNA sequence: TGTGCCAGCAGTCCGACGGACCCGAACACCGGGGAGCTGTTTTTT.

The rearrangement joins TRBV7-2 to TRBJ1-2; D may be TRBD1 (5 bases). The germline V gene encodes CDR1 SGHTA and CDR2 FQGNSA. The CDR3 consists of 13 residues. Between the trimmed V and J ends, which lost 5 bases and 1 base, there was a span of 8 bases. The DNA of the CDR3 is TGTGCCAGCAGCCCGGGGGTTAACTATGGCTACACCTTC. Its protein product is CASSPGVNYGYTF.

The gene calls are TRBV4-3 and TRBJ2-7; 11 positions agree with TRBD2. This CDR3 is 21 amino acids long. V trimming: 5 bases; J trimming: 0 bases; junction bases outside the gene matches: 21. From germline, CDR1 is LGHNA and CDR2 YSLEER. The CDR3 sequence: CASSGDWPGLADLTLSYEQYF. Here the CDR3 DNA reads TGCGCCAGCAGCGGAGACTGGCCGGGACTAGCGGACCTTACCCTCTCCTACGAGCAGTACTTC.